The rows below give T cell receptor beta chains drawn from one sample of a study of blood T cell repertoires in COVID-19. Using immunoSEQ multiplex PCR, the repertoire was profiled, and TCRdb retains in-frame clones only, with some absent. This table has under 300,000 clones, roughly 80% appearing once. Sequenced: peripheral blood. Every receptor here comes from a human donor with COVID-19, enrolled during active disease. The donor label of this sample is uncertain. The CDR3 runs from the conserved cysteine through the conserved F or W. Fields, in order: J gene, clone size, CDR3 length, V gene, D gene, CDR3 DNA, CDR3 protein. A D gene is named only where the DNA matches it firmly. Clone size is stated in some rows and not others, as once, few, many or a class when expanded.

>TRBJ2-1|NA|15|TRBV6-5|NA
TGTGCCACTGCTAGAATAGGGGGTTTAAACAATGAGCAGTTCTTC
CATARIGGLNNEQFF
>TRBJ2-7|few|19|TRBV19|TRBD2
TGTGCCAGTAGTCTATTAGCGGGAGACCTCAGGCGTCCGGGCTACGAGCAGTACTTC
CASSLLAGDLRRPGYEQYF
>TRBJ1-2|NA|18|TRBV2|NA
TGTGCCAGCAAGCCAGGGGTTATGGGCGGCCGCGCTGGCTATGGCTACACCTTC
CASKPGVMGGRAGYGYTF
>TRBJ1-6|once|15|TRBV27|NA
TGTGCCAGCAGTTTAGGGGCAGGGTATAATTCACCCCTCCACTTT
CASSLGAGYNSPLHF
>TRBJ2-7|NA|17|TRBV7-2|NA
TGTGCCAGCAGCTTAGTTGGCCCCGAGGGGGGGCCCTACGAGCAGTACTTC
CASSLVGPEGGPYEQYF
>TRBJ2-3|NA|16|TRBV19|TRBD2
TGTGCCAGTAGTATAACGACTAGCGGGAGCAGAGATACGCAGTATTTT
CASSITTSGSRDTQYF
>TRBJ1-6|NA|14|TRBV19|NA
TGTGCCAGTAGTATGACAGACCATAATTCACCCCTCCACTTT
CASSMTDHNSPLHF
>TRBJ2-5|NA|17|TRBV19|NA
TGTGCCAGTAGTATAGGAAGAAGGAGGGCCAACCAAGAGACCCAGTACTTC
CASSIGRRRANQETQYF
>TRBJ2-1|NA|20|TRBV28|TRBD2
TGTGCCAGCAGTTCCCCCTGGGGCCAGCGGGAGAGGGGCTCCTACAATGAGCAGTTCTTC
CASSSPWGQRERGSYNEQFF
>TRBJ1-5|NA|13|TRBV6-4|NA
TGTGCCAGCAGTTCTGAGGACAGCGCAGCCCAGCATTTT
CASSSEDSAAQHF
>TRBJ1-2|NA|13|TRBV6-4|NA
TGTGCCAGCAGTGCAGGGTTGGACTATGGCTACACCTTC
CASSAGLDYGYTF
>TRBJ1-1|once|16|TRBV7-2|NA
TGTGCCAGCAGCTTAGGGGTAGGGGGAAGGCGCACTGAAGCTTTCTTT
CASSLGVGGRRTEAFF
>TRBJ2-3|NA|16|TRBV11-2|NA
TGTGCCAGCAGCCGTCAGACTGGAGACCCCACAGATACGCAGTATTTT
CASSRQTGDPTDTQYF
>TRBJ2-1|NA|17|TRBV4-1|TRBD2
TGCGCCAGCAGCCTAAACCTAGCGGGAGGGCCATACAATGAGCAGTTCTTC
CASSLNLAGGPYNEQFF
>TRBJ2-3|NA|17|TRBV9|NA
TGTGCCAGCAGCGTAGCTTATTTCAGGGGTGGTACAGATACGCAGTATTTT
CASSVAYFRGGTDTQYF
>TRBJ2-7|NA|13|TRBV30|NA
TGTGCCTGGGCCTGGGGGGGGCGCGACGAGCAGTACTTC
CAWAWGGRDEQYF
>TRBJ1-1|NA|12|TRBV29-1|TRBD1
TGCAGCGTTGACCGGGACAGTACTGAAGCTTTCTTT
CSVDRDSTEAFF
>TRBJ2-2|few|16|TRBV24-1|TRBD2
TGTGCCACCTCCCCCACTAGCGGGAGTGGAGACGGGGAGCTGTTTTTT
CATSPTSGSGDGELFF
>TRBJ2-7|NA|21|TRBV9|TRBD2
TGTGCCAGCAGCGTAGACTCCAGTCCGGGACTAGCGGGAGAGAGCTCCTACGAGCAGTACTTC
CASSVDSSPGLAGESSYEQYF
>TRBJ2-7|NA|14|TRBV9|NA
TGTGCCAGCAGCTCTCAGGGGAGTTCCTACGAGCAGTACTTC
CASSSQGSSYEQYF
>TRBJ2-1|NA|14|TRBV28|NA
TGTGCCAGCAGTTTTAGGTGGGAGGTCCCTGAGCAGTTCTTC
CASSFRWEVPEQFF
>TRBJ2-7|NA|14|TRBV20-1|TRBD2
TGCAGTGCTAGTACTAGCGGGGCCTTCGCCGAGCAGTACTTC
CSASTSGAFAEQYF
>TRBJ2-2|NA|16|TRBV30|TRBD2
TGTGCCTGGAGTGTTTTAGCGGGACGGTACACCGGGGAGCTGTTTTTT
CAWSVLAGRYTGELFF
>TRBJ1-1|few|15|TRBV5-3|NA
TGTGCCAGAAGCTGGGGGCGGGTACCCCACACTGAAGCTTTCTTT
CARSWGRVPHTEAFF
>TRBJ1-2|NA|16|TRBV19|TRBD1
TGTGCCAGTAGACCGACAGGGGGAGATACTAACTATGGCTACACCTTC
CASRPTGGDTNYGYTF
>TRBJ1-2|NA|13|TRBV5-4|TRBD1
TGTGCCAGCAACGTGGACAGGAACTATGGCTACACCTTC
CASNVDRNYGYTF
>TRBJ2-6|NA|16|TRBV19|NA
TGTGCCAGTAAGAGAAGGAGGGAAGCTGGGGCCAACGTCCTGACTTTC
CASKRRREAGANVLTF
>TRBJ2-1|NA|15|TRBV5-1|NA
TGCGCCAGCAGCTTGGGGACTACTTCCTACAATGAGCAGTTCTTC
CASSLGTTSYNEQFF
>TRBJ2-5|NA|14|TRBV3-1/TRBV3-2|TRBD2
TGTGCCAGCAGCCAAGTACCGGGGGGGGAGACCCAGTACTTC
CASSQVPGGETQYF
>TRBJ2-3|NA|17|TRBV3-1/TRBV3-2|NA
TGTGCCAGCAGCCGATACTGGGGAGGCACAAGAGGGGATACGCAGTATTTT
CASSRYWGGTRGDTQYF
>TRBJ1-2|NA|13|TRBV7-9|TRBD1
TGTGCCAGCAGCTTAGAGGGGGCTACTGGCTACACCTTC
CASSLEGATGYTF
>TRBJ1-6|NA|14|TRBV7-2|NA
TGTGCCAGCAGCTTGAAACATAGCAATTCACCCCTCCACTTT
CASSLKHSNSPLHF
>TRBJ2-1|NA|11|TRBV19|NA
TGTGCCAGTAGTATAGCTCGTGAGCAGTTCTTC
CASSIAREQFF
>TRBJ1-1|few|14|TRBV19|NA
TGTGCCAGTAGTATAAGGAGCCCCGACACTGAAGCTTTCTTT
CASSIRSPDTEAFF
>TRBJ2-7|NA|15|TRBV20-1|TRBD2
TGCAGTGCTAGTCTAGCGGTCGTCGCCCCCTACGAGCAGTACTTC
CSASLAVVAPYEQYF
>TRBJ1-1|NA|16|TRBV28|TRBD1
TGTGCCAGCAGTACCCGAAGGACAGGGGAGAACACTGAAGCTTTCTTT
CASSTRRTGENTEAFF
>TRBJ2-7|NA|14|TRBV7-2|TRBD2
TGTGCCAGCAGCCTCCGACTAGCGGGTTACGAGCAGTACTTC
CASSLRLAGYEQYF
>TRBJ2-7|NA|14|TRBV11-2|NA
TGTGCCAGCACCGCTGAGGGGGATTCCTACGAGCAGTACTTC
CASTAEGDSYEQYF
>TRBJ2-2|NA|15|TRBV19|TRBD1
TGTGCCAGTAGTCCAGACAGGGGTCGGACCGGGGAGCTGTTTTTT
CASSPDRGRTGELFF
>TRBJ1-2|NA|13|TRBV28|NA
TGTGCCAGCAGTCCCCCTAGGGGCTATGGCTACACCTTC
CASSPPRGYGYTF
>TRBJ1-5|NA|15|TRBV6-5|NA
TGTGCCAGCAGGAAGGGACTTCCGAGCAATCAGCCCCAGCATTTT
CASRKGLPSNQPQHF
>TRBJ1-6|NA|15|TRBV6-5|TRBD1
TGTGCCAGCAGCCCGGGACAGAAGCAGTATTCACCCCTCCACTTT
CASSPGQKQYSPLHF